This TCR beta chain was observed in a study of cytomegalovirus exposure and HLA in healthy donors. Study results and limitations: In a later analysis, DRB1 alleles had the most associated TCRs; HLA-C alleles the fewest.

The PCR made use of 60 Vbeta and 13 Jbeta primers. Profiling relied on immunoSEQ multiplex PCR, and the TCRdb table lists in-frame clones only, not all of them. The sample lists some 150,000 clones, about 74% seen once, with 4.9% in the top ten. Germline CDR1 and CDR2: MNHEY and SMNVEV (reference sequence). Trimming cost V 3 bases and J 3 bases; bases outside gene matches: 4. This CDR3 has 15 residues. Comments on this clone: Its antigen is not identified.

Sequences were obtained from PBMCs. The chain joins TRBV27 to TRBJ1-5; 8 nucleotides line up with TRBD1. The sequence derives from a woman aged 45-59 years in good health and CMV-seronegative. The CDR3 DNA reads as TGTGCCAGCAGTTTGGGGACAGGCCTCAATCAGCCCCAGCATTTT. It yields the protein CASSLGTGLNQPQHF.